Sequencing of this TCR beta chain was carried out in a study of CD8 T cells in Susac syndrome. Random hexamers served to reverse transcribe about 0.45 to 1 ug RNA. A single record per CDR3 protein comes from TCRdb applying MiXCR to the immunoSEQ multiplex PCR reads. Of more than 120,000 distinct CDR3 sequences listed, roughly 95% were seen once; the top ten hold 0.065% to 0.1%. Negative isolation was used for CD8+ and CD4+ T cells, and FACS enrichment was applied to TEMRA cells. This clonotype was sampled from a human donor in good health. Sequencing was carried out using CD4+ T cells from PBMCs.

CDR3 DNA sequence: TGTGCCAGCACCATAGGACAGGGGAAATCTGGGGCCAACGTCCTGACTTTC. This gives the protein CASTIGQGKSGANVLTF. The chain has TRBV12-3 or TRBV12-4 and TRBJ2-6, with 9 nucleotides matching TRBD1. This CDR3 spans 17 amino acids. V shed 7 bases, J shed 1 base, and the junction held 8 bases outside the gene matches.